The T cell receptor beta chain described here comes from a study of cytomegalovirus exposure and HLA in healthy donors. Whole-study findings and limits: Follow-up analysis later connected one missense variant in DCLRE1C with trimming of TCR beta V- and J-genes. Cytomegalovirus status was reportedly diagnosed by the classifier with high specificity and sensitivity. The study listed 164 cytomegalovirus-associated TCR beta chains. Analyses of presence and absence presupposed an approximately uniform sequencing depth across donors.

Germline V gene sequence: CDR1 KGHSY, CDR2 FQNENV. The CDR3 spans 12 residues. V lost 4 bases to trimming and J lost 6 bases, with 10 bases between them. The PCR had 60 Vbeta and 13 Jbeta primers. Using immunoSEQ multiplex PCR, the repertoire was profiled, and TCRdb retains in-frame clones only, with some absent. Of about 120,000 clones in the sample, around 10% were seen once. This clone occurred a few times. What it binds is unknown. The receptor comes from a man aged 25 to 40 in good health and CMV-seronegative. Sequencing input: PBMCs. This chain joins TRBV16 and TRBJ2-7; D unresolved. CDR3 nucleotide sequence: TGTGCCAGCAGCCTGAGCACAGTCGAGCAGTACTTC. Amino acid sequence: CASSLSTVEQYF.